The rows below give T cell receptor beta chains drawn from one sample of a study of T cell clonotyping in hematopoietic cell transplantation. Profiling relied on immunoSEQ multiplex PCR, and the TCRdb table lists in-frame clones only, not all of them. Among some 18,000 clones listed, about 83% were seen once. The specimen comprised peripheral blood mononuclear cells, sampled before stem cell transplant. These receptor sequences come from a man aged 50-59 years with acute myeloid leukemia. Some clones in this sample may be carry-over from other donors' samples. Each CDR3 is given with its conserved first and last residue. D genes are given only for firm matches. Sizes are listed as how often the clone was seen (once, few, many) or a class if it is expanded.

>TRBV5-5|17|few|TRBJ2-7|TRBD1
CASSFQPRTGAKVGQYF
TGTGCCAGCAGCTTCCAGCCCAGGACAGGGGCTAAAGTCGGGCAGTACTTC
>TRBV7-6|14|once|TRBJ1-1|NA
CASSSQGLNTEAFF
TGTGCCAGCAGCTCACAGGGTCTGAACACTGAAGCTTTCTTT